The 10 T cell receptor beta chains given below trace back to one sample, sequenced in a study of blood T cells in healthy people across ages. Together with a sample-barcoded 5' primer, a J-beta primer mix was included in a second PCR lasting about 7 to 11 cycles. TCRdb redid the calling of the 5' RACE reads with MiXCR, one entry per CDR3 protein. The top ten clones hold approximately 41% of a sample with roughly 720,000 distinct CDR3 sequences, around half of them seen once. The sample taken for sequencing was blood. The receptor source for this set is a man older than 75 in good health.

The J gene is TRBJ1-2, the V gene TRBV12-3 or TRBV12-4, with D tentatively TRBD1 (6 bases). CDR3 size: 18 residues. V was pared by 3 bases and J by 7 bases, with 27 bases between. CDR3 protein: CASSFLLGGTIGGGGYTF. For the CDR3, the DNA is TGTGCCAGCAGTTTTTTACTGGGCGGGACAATTGGAGGTGGTGGCTACACCTTC.

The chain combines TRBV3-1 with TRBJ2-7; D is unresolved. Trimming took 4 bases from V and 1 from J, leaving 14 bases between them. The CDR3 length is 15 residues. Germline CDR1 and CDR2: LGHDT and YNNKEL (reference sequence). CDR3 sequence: CASSPRRLSSYEQYF. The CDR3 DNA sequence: TGTGCCAGCAGCCCCCGTAGACTGTCGTCCTACGAGCAGTACTTC.

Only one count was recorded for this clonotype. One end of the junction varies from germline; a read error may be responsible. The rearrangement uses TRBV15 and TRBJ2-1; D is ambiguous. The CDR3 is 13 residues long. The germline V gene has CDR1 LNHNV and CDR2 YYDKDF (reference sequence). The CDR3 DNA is TGTGCCACCAGCAGAGCCCGTTACAGTGAGCAGTTCTTC. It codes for CATSRARYSEQFF.

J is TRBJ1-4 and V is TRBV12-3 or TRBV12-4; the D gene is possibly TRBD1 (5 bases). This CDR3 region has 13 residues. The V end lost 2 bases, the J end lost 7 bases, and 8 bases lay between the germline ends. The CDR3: CASSLRQTEKLFF. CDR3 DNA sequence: TGTGCCAGCAGTTTACGACAGACTGAAAAACTGTTTTTT.

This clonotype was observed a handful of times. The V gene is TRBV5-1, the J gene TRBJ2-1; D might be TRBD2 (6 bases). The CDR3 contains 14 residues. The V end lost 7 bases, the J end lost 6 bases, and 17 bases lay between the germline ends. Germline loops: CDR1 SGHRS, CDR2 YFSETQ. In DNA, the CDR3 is TGCGCCAGCCAAAGCAGCGGGTCACTCAATGAGCAGTTCTTC. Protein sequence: CASQSSGSLNEQFF.

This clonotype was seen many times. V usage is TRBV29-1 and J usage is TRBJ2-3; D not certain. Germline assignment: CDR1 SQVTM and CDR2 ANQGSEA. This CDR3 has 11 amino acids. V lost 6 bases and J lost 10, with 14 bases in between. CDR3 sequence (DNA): TGCAGCGTCGCGGACGACCCCGCGCAGTATTTT. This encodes CSVADDPAQYF.

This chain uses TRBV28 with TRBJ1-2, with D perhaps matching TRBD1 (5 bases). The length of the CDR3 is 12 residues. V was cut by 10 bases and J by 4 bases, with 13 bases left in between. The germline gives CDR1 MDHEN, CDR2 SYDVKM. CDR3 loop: CATVAGIYGYTF. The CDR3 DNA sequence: TGTGCCACCGTGGCAGGGATCTATGGCTACACCTTC.

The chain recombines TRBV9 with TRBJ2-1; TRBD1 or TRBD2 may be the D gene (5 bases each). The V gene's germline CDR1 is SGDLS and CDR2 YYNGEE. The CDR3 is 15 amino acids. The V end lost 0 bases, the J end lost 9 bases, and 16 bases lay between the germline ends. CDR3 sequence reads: CASSVGAGRVSEQFF. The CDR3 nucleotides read TGTGCCAGCAGCGTAGGGGCAGGGCGGGTCAGTGAGCAGTTCTTC.

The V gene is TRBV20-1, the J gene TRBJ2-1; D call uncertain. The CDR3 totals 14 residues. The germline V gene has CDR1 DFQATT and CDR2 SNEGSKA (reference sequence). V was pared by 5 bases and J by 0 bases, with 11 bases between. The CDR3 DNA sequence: TGCAGTGCTCGCACTCCAAGCTCCTACAATGAGCAGTTCTTC. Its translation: CSARTPSSYNEQFF.

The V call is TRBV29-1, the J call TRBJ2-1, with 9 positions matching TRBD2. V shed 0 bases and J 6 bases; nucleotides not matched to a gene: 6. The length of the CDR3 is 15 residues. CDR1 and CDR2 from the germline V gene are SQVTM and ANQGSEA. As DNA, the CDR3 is TGCAGCGTTGAAGAGGGCGGGAGGGGAGGCAATGAGCAGTTCTTC. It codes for CSVEEGGRGGNEQFF.